The source of this T cell receptor beta chain is a study of CD8 T cells in ankylosing spondylitis. Study-level results: Characteristic of ankylosing spondylitis blood, it appeared, was a TCR beta motif comprising fewer than 10 highly homologous variants.

The CDR3 totals 17 residues. Germline CDR1 reads SGDLS; CDR2 reads YYNGEE. V shed 4 bases and J 7 bases; nucleotides not matched to a gene: 12. Each TCR beta library was made by quantitative 5'-RACE that incorporated molecular barcodes. In TCRdb, the 5' RACE reads were re-called with MiXCR into one record per CDR3 protein. The sample carries about 440,000 distinct CDR3 sequences, about 15% recorded once. As regards this clonotype: Its specificity is unknown.

The sample consisted of blood, either unsorted or a sorted T cell fraction (not recorded which). The genes are TRBV9 and TRBJ2-2; 11 bases line up with TRBD2. The receptor comes from a male donor with ankylosing spondylitis. CDR3 sequence reads: CASSPRGSGRAGGELFF. CDR3 coding DNA: TGTGCCAGCAGCCCTAGAGGTAGCGGGAGGGCTGGCGGGGAGCTGTTTTTT.